In this sample, the clone carrying this T cell receptor beta chain turned up a few times. The data derive from a study of CD8 T cells in ankylosing spondylitis. This CDR3 has 12 amino acids. The ends were cut back, 7 bases at V and 6 bases at J, with 10 bases in the middle. MiXCR was run by TCRdb on the 5' RACE reads, yielding one entry per CDR3 protein. The sample yields around 300,000 distinct CDR3 sequences, 14% to 15% seen once. This sequence was found in a male donor with ankylosing spondylitis or in good health (not recorded which). The sample consisted of blood, either unsorted or a sorted T cell fraction (not recorded which). This chain links TRBV12-3 or TRBV12-4 with TRBJ2-1; D call uncertain. The CDR3 loop is CASKSLTNEQFF. The DNA for the CDR3 is TGTGCCAGCAAATCGCTCACCAATGAGCAGTTCTTC.